Listed here are 10 T cell receptor beta chains from one sample, sequenced in a study of OX40 agonist ivuxolimab in advanced cancers. Generated by immunoSEQ multiplex PCR, the TCRdb table keeps only in-frame clones and is missing some. Of 74,000 or so clones in the sample, approximately 85% were seen once. The sequencing here drew on CD4+ or CD8+ T cells sorted from blood, taken in a trial of the OX40 agonist ivuxolimab. These receptors were taken from an adult with an advanced solid tumor such as melanoma, head and neck, liver or kidney cancer.

The chain couples TRBV10-3 to TRBJ1-2; D possibly corresponds to TRBD1 (5 bases). The CDR3 loop spans 14 amino acids. V shed 1 base and J shed 8 bases, with 14 bases lying between them. Germline CDR1 and CDR2: ENHRY and SYGVKD. The CDR3 spells CAISELGGEDGYTF. The CDR3 coding sequence is TGTGCCATCAGTGAGTTGGGGGGGGAGGACGGCTACACCTTC.

This chain joins TRBV7-9 and TRBJ2-3, with TRBD2 identical over 11 bases. The CDR3 spans 15 residues. Trimming took 5 bases from V and 4 from J; bases not matched to a gene: 5. CDR1 and CDR2 (germline): SEHNR, FQNEAQ (reference sequence). The CDR3 loop is CASSHTSGGSDTQYF. In DNA form, the CDR3 reads TGTGCCAGCAGCCATACTAGCGGGGGATCAGATACGCAGTATTTT.

This chain links TRBV9 with TRBJ2-7; D unclear. In germline, CDR1 is SGDLS, CDR2 YYNGEE. V was shortened by 0 bases and J by 3 bases, with 13 bases between the two germline ends. The CDR3 totals 15 residues. The CDR3 is CASSVGPGIVYEQYF. CDR3 nucleotide sequence: TGTGCCAGCAGCGTAGGCCCGGGTATAGTCTACGAGCAGTACTTC.

Regarding this clone: This CDR3 is also generated by other DNA sequences in the sample. The rearrangement joins TRBV5-1 to TRBJ2-5, with unresolved D. Germline V gene data show CDR1 as SGHRS and CDR2 as YFSETQ. V was cut by 0 bases and J by 5 bases, with 8 bases left in between. This CDR3 spans 13 amino acids. The CDR3 spells CASSLEGRETQYF. The CDR3 nucleotides are TGCGCCAGCAGCTTGGAGGGCCGGGAGACCCAGTACTTC.

V usage is TRBV4-2 and J usage is TRBJ1-4; possible D gene TRBD1, 5 bases. This CDR3 is 18 amino acids long. Trimming removed 3 bases from V and 8 bases from J, with 25 bases in between. Per the germline V gene, CDR1 is LGHNA and CDR2 is YNFKEQ. This CDR3 is CASSQELATDTLGEKLFF. In DNA, the CDR3 is TGTGCCAGCAGCCAGGAGTTGGCGACAGACACCCTAGGGGAAAAACTGTTTTTT.

Notes on this clone: The same CDR3 arises from other DNA sequences in this sample as well. This chain links TRBV5-4 with TRBJ2-5, with D possibly being TRBD1 (6 bases). The germline V gene has CDR1 SGHNT and CDR2 YYREEE (reference sequence). The CDR3 runs 14 residues. The V end was cut by 4 bases, the J end by 2 bases, with 12 bases between. CDR3 nucleotide sequence: TGTGCCAGCAGCGTACAGGGAAGGCAAGAGACCCAGTACTTC. It is translated as CASSVQGRQETQYF.

This chain uses TRBV28 with TRBJ2-7, with D uncertain. The CDR3 has 14 amino acids. Looked up from germline, CDR1 is MDHEN and CDR2 is SYDVKM. V dropped 6 bases and J dropped 3 bases, with 15 bases sitting between them. CDR3 in amino acids: CASSSVRALYEQYF. DNA of the CDR3: TGTGCCAGCAGCTCCGTAAGGGCTCTCTACGAGCAGTACTTC. Using reference TRBV28 and TRBJ2-7 for the parts outside the CDR3, the full variable domain is DVKVTQSSRYLVKRTGEKVFLECVQDMDHENMFWYRQDPGLGLRLIYFSYDVKMKEKGDIPEGYSVSREKKERFSLILESASTNQTSMYLCASSSVRALYEQYFGPGTRLTVT.

The genes are TRBV27 and TRBJ1-2; 8 positions agree with TRBD1. The germline CDR1 and CDR2 sequences are MNHEY and SMNVEV (reference sequence). V shed 5 bases, J shed 4 bases, and the junction held 6 bases outside the gene matches. The CDR3 loop spans 14 amino acids. The CDR3 reads CASSPGGGRYGYTF. The CDR3, as DNA: TGTGCCAGCAGTCCAGGGGGCGGTCGCTATGGCTACACCTTC.

The rearrangement links TRBV19 to TRBJ2-5, with 7 nucleotides matching TRBD2. CDR3 size: 16 residues. Trimming took 5 bases from V and 4 from J; bases not matched to a gene: 13. Germline assignment: CDR1 LNHDA and CDR2 SQIVND (reference sequence). CDR3 sequence (DNA): TGTGCCAGTAGTTACCTTAGCGGCGGGGGAGGAGAGACCCAGTACTTC. It specifies CASSYLSGGGGETQYF.

In DNA, the CDR3 is TGCGCCAGCAGTGAGGGAACTGGAAACACCATATATTTT. It yields the protein CASSEGTGNTIYF. This rearrangement joins TRBV10-2 to TRBJ1-3; D call uncertain. Trimming removed 2 bases at V and 2 bases at J, with 4 bases between. Germline V CDR1 and CDR2: WSHSY, SAAADI. This CDR3 has 13 residues.